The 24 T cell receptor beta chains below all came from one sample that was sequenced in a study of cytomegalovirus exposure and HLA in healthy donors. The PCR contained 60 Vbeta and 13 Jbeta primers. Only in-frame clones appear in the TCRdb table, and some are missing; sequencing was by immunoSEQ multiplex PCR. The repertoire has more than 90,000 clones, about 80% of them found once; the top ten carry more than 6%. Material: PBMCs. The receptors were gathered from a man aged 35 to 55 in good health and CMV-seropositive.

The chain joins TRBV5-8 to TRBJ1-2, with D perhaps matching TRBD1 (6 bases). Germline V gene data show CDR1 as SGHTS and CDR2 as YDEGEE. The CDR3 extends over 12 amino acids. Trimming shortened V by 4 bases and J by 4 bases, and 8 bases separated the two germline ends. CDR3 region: CASSRDIYGYTF. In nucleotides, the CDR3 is TGTGCCAGCAGCAGGGACATCTATGGCTACACCTTC.

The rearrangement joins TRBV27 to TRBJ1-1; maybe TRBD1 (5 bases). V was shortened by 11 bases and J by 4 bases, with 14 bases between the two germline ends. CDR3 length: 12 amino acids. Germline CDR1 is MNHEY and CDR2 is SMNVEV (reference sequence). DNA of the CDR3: TGTGCCGGAGGGGTTCCAGGCACTGAAGCTTTCTTT. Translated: CAGGVPGTEAFF.

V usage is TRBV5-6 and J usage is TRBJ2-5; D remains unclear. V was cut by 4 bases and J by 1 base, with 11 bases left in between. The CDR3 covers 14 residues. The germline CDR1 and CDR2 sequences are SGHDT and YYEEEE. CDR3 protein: CASSQTGSQETQYF. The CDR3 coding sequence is TGTGCCAGCAGCCAAACCGGGTCCCAAGAGACCCAGTACTTC.

CDR3 residues: CSVSYSSNQPQHF. CDR3 bases: TGCAGCGTGAGCTACAGTAGCAATCAGCCCCAGCATTTT. The gene calls are TRBV29-1 and TRBJ1-5; D not resolved. V lost 6 bases and J 0 bases, leaving 9 bases between the germline ends. This CDR3 is built from 13 residues. Germline-derived CDR1 and CDR2 are SQVTM and ANQGSEA.

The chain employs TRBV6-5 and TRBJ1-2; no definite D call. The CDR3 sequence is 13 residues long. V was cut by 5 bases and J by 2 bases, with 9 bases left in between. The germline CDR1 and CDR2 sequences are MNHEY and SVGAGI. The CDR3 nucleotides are TGTGCCAGCAGTGAATCAGGAAACTATGGCTACACCTTC. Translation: CASSESGNYGYTF.

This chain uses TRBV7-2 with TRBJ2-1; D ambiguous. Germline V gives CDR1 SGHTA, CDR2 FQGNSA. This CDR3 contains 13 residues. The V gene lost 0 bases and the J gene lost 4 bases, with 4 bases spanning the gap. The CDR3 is CASSLARYNEQFF. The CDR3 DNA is TGTGCCAGCAGCTTAGCGAGGTACAATGAGCAGTTCTTC.

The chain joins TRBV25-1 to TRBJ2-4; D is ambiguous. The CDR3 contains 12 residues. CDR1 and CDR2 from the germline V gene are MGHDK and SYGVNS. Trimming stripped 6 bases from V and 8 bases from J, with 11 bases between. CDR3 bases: TGTGCCAGCAGCCCCGGGTTTGACATTCAGTACTTC. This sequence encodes CASSPGFDIQYF.

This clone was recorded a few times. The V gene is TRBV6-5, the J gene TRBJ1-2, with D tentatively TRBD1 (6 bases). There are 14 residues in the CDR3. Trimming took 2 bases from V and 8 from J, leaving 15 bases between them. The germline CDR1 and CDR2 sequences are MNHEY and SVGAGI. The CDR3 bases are TGTGCCAGCAGTTACAGGAACAGGGCAACAGGCTACACCTTC. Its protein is CASSYRNRATGYTF.

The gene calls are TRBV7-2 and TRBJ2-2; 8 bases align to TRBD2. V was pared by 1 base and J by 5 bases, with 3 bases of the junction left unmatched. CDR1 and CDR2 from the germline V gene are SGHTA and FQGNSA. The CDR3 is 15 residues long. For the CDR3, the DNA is TGTGCCAGCAGCTTAGAATTAGCGGGAACCGGGGAGCTGTTTTTT. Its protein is CASSLELAGTGELFF.

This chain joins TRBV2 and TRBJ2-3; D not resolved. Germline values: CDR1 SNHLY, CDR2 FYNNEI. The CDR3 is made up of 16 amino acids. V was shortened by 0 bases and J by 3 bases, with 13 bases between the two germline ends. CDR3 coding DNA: TGTGCCAGCAGTGAAGCGAGAAGGCGGCGAACAGATACGCAGTATTTT. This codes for CASSEARRRRTDTQYF. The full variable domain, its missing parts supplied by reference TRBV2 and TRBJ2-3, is EPEVTQTPSHQVTQMGQEVILRCVPISNHLYFYWYRQILGQKVEFLVSFYNNEISEKSEIFDDQFSVERPDGSNFTLKIRSTKLEDSAMYFCASSEARRRRTDTQYFGPGTRLTVL.

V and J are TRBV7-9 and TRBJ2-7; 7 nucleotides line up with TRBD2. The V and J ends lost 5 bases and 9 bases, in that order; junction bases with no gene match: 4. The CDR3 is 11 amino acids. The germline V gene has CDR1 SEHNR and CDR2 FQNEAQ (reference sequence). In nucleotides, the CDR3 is TGTGCCAGCAGCCTTGGGGGGGGGCAGTACTTC. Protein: CASSLGGGQYF. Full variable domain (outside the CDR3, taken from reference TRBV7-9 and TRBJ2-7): DTGVSQNPRHKITKRGQNVTFRCDPISEHNRLYWYRQTLGQGPEFLTYFQNEAQLEKSRLLSDRFSAERPKGSFSTLEIQRTEQGDSAMYLCASSLGGGQYFGPGTRLTVT.

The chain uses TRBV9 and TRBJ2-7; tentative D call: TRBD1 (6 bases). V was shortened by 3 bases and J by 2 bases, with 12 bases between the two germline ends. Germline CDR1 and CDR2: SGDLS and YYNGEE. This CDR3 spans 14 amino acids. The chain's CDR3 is CASSAQQGPYEQYF. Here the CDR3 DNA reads TGTGCCAGCAGCGCCCAACAGGGACCCTACGAGCAGTACTTC.

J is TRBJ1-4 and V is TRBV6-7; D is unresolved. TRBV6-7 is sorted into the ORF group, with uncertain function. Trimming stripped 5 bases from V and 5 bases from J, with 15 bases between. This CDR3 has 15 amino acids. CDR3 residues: CASSPGKGLNEKLFF. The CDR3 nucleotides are TGTGCCAGCAGTCCCGGGAAAGGGCTGAATGAAAAACTGTTTTTT.

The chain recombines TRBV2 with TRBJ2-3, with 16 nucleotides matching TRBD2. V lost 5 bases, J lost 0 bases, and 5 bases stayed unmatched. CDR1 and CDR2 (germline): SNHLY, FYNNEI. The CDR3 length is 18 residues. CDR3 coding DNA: TGTGCCAGCAGTCTGCCGGGACTAGCGGGGGGGAGCACAGATACGCAGTATTTT. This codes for CASSLPGLAGGSTDTQYF.

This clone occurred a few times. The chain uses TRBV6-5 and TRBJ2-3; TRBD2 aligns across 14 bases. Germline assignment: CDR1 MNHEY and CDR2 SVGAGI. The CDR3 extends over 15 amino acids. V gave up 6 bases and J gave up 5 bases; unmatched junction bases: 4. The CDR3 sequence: CASRGLAGVVDTQYF. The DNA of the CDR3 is TGTGCCAGCAGGGGACTAGCGGGAGTGGTAGATACGCAGTATTTT.

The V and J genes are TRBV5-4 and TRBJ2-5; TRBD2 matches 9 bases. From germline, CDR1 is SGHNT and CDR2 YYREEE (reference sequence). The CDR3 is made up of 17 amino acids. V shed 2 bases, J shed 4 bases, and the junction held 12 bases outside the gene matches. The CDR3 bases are TGTGCCAGCAGCTTTCTAGGGCGGGGGGGCCGGGGAGAGACCCAGTACTTC. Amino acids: CASSFLGRGGRGETQYF.

DNA for the CDR3: TGTGCCAGCAGTTCCGGACAGGCAATAGCTAACTATGGCTACACCTTC. The encoded protein is CASSSGQAIANYGYTF. The chain employs TRBV27 and TRBJ1-2, with 7 nucleotides matching TRBD1. Germline assignment: CDR1 MNHEY and CDR2 SMNVEV (reference sequence). The CDR3 contains 16 residues. The V segment lost 4 bases and the J segment 0 bases; nucleotides outside the gene matches: 8.

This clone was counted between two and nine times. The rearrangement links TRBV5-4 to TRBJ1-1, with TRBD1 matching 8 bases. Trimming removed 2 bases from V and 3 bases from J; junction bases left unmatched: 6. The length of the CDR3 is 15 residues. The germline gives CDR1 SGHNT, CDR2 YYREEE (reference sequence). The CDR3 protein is CASSFVDREDTEAFF. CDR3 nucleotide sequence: TGTGCCAGCAGCTTTGTGGACAGGGAGGACACTGAAGCTTTCTTT.

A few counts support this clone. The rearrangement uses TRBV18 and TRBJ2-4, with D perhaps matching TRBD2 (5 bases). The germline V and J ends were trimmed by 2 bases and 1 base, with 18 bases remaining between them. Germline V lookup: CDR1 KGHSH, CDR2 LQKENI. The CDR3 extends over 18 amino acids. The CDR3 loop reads CASSPAGPAPGAKNIQYF. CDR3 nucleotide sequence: TGTGCCAGCTCACCAGCTGGACCAGCTCCGGGGGCCAAAAACATTCAGTACTTC.

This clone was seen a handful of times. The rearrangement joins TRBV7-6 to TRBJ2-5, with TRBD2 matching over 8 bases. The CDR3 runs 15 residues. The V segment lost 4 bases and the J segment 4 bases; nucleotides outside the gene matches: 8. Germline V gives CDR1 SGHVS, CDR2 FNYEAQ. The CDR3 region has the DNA TGTGCCAGCAGCTCCTGGACTAGCTCTCGAGAGACCCAGTACTTC. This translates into CASSSWTSSRETQYF. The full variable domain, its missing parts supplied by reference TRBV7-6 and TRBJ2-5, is GAGVSQSPRYKVTKRGQDVALRCDPISGHVSLYWYRQALGQGPEFLTYFNYEAQQDKSGLPNDRFSAERPEGSISTLTIQRTEQRDSAMYRCASSSWTSSRETQYFGPGTRLLVL.

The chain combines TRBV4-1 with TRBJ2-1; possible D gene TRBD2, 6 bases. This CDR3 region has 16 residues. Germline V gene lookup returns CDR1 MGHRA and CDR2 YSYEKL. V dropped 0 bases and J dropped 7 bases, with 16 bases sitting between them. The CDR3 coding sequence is TGCGCCAGCAGCCAAGATCGGGGCCTAGCGAGGAATGAGCAGTTCTTC. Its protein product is CASSQDRGLARNEQFF.

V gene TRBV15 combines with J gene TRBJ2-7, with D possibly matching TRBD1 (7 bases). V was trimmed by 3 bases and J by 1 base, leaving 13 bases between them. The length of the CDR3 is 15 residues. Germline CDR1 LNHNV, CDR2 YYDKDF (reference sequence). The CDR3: CATSSGPGGSYEQYF. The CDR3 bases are TGTGCCACCAGCAGTGGCCCAGGGGGGTCCTACGAGCAGTACTTC.

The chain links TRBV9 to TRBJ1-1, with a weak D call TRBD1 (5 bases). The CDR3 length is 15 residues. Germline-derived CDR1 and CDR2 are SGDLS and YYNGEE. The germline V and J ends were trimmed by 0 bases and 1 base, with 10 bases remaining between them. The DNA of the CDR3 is TGTGCCAGCAGCGTAGACGGACACTCGAACACTGAAGCTTTCTTT. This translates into CASSVDGHSNTEAFF.

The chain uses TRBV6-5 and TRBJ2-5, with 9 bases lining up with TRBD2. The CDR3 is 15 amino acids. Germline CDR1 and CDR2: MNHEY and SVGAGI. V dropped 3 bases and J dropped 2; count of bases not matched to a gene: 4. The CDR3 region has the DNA TGTGCCAGCAGTTATCGGCTAGCGGGACAAGAGACCCAGTACTTC. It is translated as CASSYRLAGQETQYF.